This entry features one TCR beta chain sequence. Its specificity is not known. This sample was included in a study of blood T cells in healthy people across ages. Study-wide findings and caveats: Investigators treated diversity estimates from one million T cells as underestimates.

At least 7 million PBMCs were isolated per sample. The authors extracted at least 5 micrograms of total RNA per sample. The V gene's germline CDR1 is SEHNR and CDR2 FQNEAQ (reference sequence). The CDR3 covers 14 residues. With 5 bases removed from V and 5 bases from J, the gap between germline ends came to 15 bases. A sample-barcoded 5' primer and a J-beta primer mix were used in a second PCR of roughly 7 to 12 cycles. All cDNA molecules were each tagged by a template-switch adaptor with 12 random nucleotides. TCRdb analysed the 5' RACE reads with MiXCR anew, one entry per CDR3 protein. The data show 720,000 or so distinct CDR3 sequences, around 41% seen once.

The sequence was obtained from a man older than 75 in good health. What was sequenced was blood. The V gene is TRBV7-9, the J gene TRBJ2-5; D may be TRBD2 (5 bases). DNA of the CDR3: TGTGCCAGCAGCGCCCCTTTAGGGAGCGAGACCCAGTACTTC. Translating it yields CASSAPLGSETQYF.